A single sample gave rise to the 10 T cell receptor beta chains below, sequenced in a study of shared clonotypes between healthy human individuals (TCRdb year 2020). CD8 naive samples consisted of CD45RO-negative cells that were positively selected for CCR7, yielding a CD45RA+CCR7+ population without TemRA cells. Receptors were amplified or captured by the immunoSEQ multiplex PCR assay. Here the immuneACCESS table is served through TCRdb, limited to in-frame sequences with V and J called. Missing clones are a known gap in these copies; in checked studies unresolved V genes cover under half, and the rest lacks a known reason. A total of hundreds of thousands of clones appear in this sample, about 91% of them only once. The top ten clones comprise 24% of the sample. What was sequenced was naive CD8+ T cells sorted from blood. In the paper's terms, the cell subset or site label means: CD45RA+CCR7+. Receptors originate from a young man in good health.

This clone has only one observation. This chain's CDR3 is CASSVGEGPREQYF. The CDR3 coding sequence is TGTGCCAGCAGCGTAGGGGAAGGCCCCCGCGAGCAGTACTTC. The rearrangement uses TRBV9 and TRBJ2-7, with unresolved D. Germline values: CDR1 SGDLS, CDR2 YYNGEE. The CDR3 spans 14 residues. V was shortened by 0 bases and J by 6 bases, with 13 bases between the two germline ends.

This rearrangement joins TRBV28 to TRBJ2-7; perhaps TRBD1 as D (6 bases). In germline, CDR1 is MDHEN, CDR2 SYDVKM. Trimming removed 2 bases at V and 0 bases at J, with 14 bases between. This CDR3 comprises 16 residues. The CDR3 DNA reads as TGTGCCAGCAGTTTAACAGGGAATAGGGGCTCCTACGAGCAGTACTTC. Translating gives CASSLTGNRGSYEQYF.

V is TRBV30 and J is TRBJ1-1; D unclear. The CDR3 runs to 13 residues. Trimming removed 5 bases at V and 0 bases at J, with 10 bases between. CDR1 and CDR2 from the germline V gene are GTSNPN and SVGIG (reference sequence). CDR3 residues: CAWGSNMNTEAFF. CDR3 DNA: TGTGCCTGGGGCTCAAACATGAACACTGAAGCTTTCTTT.

This sequence joins TRBV30 and TRBJ2-1; 13 nucleotides align to TRBD2. From germline, CDR1 is GTSNPN and CDR2 SVGIG (reference sequence). With 0 bases clipped from V and 7 bases from J, the junction kept 3 bases outside the gene matches. This CDR3 comprises 15 residues. The chain's CDR3 is CAWSVRTSGRNEQFF. The CDR3, as DNA: TGTGCCTGGAGTGTAAGGACTAGCGGGAGAAATGAGCAGTTCTTC. The full variable domain, rest sourced from reference TRBV30 and TRBJ2-1, is SQTIHQWPATLVQPVGSPLSLECTVEGTSNPNLYWYRQAAGRGLQLLFYSVGIGQISSEVPQNLSASRPQDRQFILSSKKLLLSDSGFYLCAWSVRTSGRNEQFFGPGTRLTVL.

With respect to this clone: Other DNA sequences of this sample code for an identical CDR3. The chain uses TRBV29-1 and TRBJ2-2, with unresolved D. The CDR3 length is 12 residues. The germline V and J ends were trimmed by 1 base and 4 bases, with 4 bases remaining between them. Germline CDR1 and CDR2: SQVTM and ANQGSEA. The CDR3 region has the DNA TGCAGCGTTGAAGGAGGCACCGGGGAGCTGTTTTTT. Its protein is CSVEGGTGELFF.

The chain employs TRBV7-3 and TRBJ2-1; 14 bases are a match to TRBD2. J was trimmed by 4 bases and V by 3 bases; bases with no gene match: 5. This CDR3 spans 17 amino acids. Germline values: CDR1 SGHTA, CDR2 FQGTGA. The CDR3 region has the DNA TGTGCCAGCAGCTTGGTGGGGACTAGCGGGAGTTACAATGAGCAGTTCTTC. This gives the protein CASSLVGTSGSYNEQFF.

CDR3 sequence (DNA): TGCGCCAGCAGCTTGGTATCTAGCGGGGGATTCCAAGAGACCCAGTACTTC. Amino acid sequence: CASSLVSSGGFQETQYF. J is TRBJ2-5 and V is TRBV5-1; 10 bases match TRBD2. J lost 1 base, V lost 0 bases, and 6 bases had no gene match. Germline CDR1 reads SGHRS; CDR2 reads YFSETQ. The CDR3 loop spans 17 amino acids.

The rearrangement uses TRBV27 and TRBJ2-1, with 8 bases aligning to TRBD2. CDR3 length: 14 residues. The J segment lost 6 bases and the V segment lost 8 bases, leaving 9 bases of the junction unmatched. Germline V gene lookup returns CDR1 MNHEY and CDR2 SMNVEV (reference sequence). The CDR3 DNA reads as TGTGCCAGCGGGATAGCGGGGCTCAGCAATGAGCAGTTCTTC. Protein sequence: CASGIAGLSNEQFF.

The gene calls are TRBV7-9 and TRBJ2-3; D may be TRBD2 (6 bases). V was cut by 8 bases and J by 4 bases, with 16 bases left in between. The CDR3 sequence is 14 residues long. The germline CDR1 and CDR2 sequences are SEHNR and FQNEAQ (reference sequence). The CDR3 loop is CASGSTSLADTQYF. The CDR3 region has the DNA TGTGCCAGCGGGTCGACTAGTCTGGCAGATACGCAGTATTTT.

At least ten counts were recorded for this clone. This chain uses TRBV7-6 with TRBJ2-7, with D maybe TRBD2 (6 bases). Per germline, CDR1 SGHVS and CDR2 FNYEAQ. V lost 3 bases to trimming and J lost 6 bases, with 12 bases between them. This CDR3 has 13 amino acids. The CDR3 DNA reads TGTGCCAGCAGCTTCTCGGGAGCGGGCGAGCAGTACTTC. This encodes CASSFSGAGEQYF.